The sequence of this T cell receptor (delta chain) was determined in a study of gamma-delta chains in newborns, infants, children. Study as a whole: Microbial exposure reportedly drives polyclonal innate γδ T cell expansion after birth.

Germline V gene data show CDR1 as GEAIGNYY and CDR2 as EKD. This CDR3 contains 18 residues. Losses at the gene ends were 0 bases for V and 3 bases for J; bases not matched to a gene: 7. TCRdb repeated clone calling on the reads with CATT. The table lists about 8,500 delta-chain clones, about 3.3% of them singletons. In regard to this clone: TCRdb lists the protein of a much larger clone for this DNA, which differs at residue 8, so this is likely a read error; the protein given here is translated from the DNA itself.

The TCR originated in a child who was a newborn, infant or young child, either healthy, febrile or measles-vaccinated (not recorded which). The chain joins TRDV2 to TRDJ3, with 7 bases fitting TRDD3. The sample consisted of blood. Written as DNA, the CDR3 is TGTGCCTGTGACACCGGGGGATGCTTAAACTGGGACACCCGACAGATGTTTTTC. As protein: CACDTGGCLNWDTRQMFF.